One sample yielded the 11 T cell receptor beta chains listed below, sequenced in a study of T cell changes during pregnancy in multiple sclerosis. Sequencing used immunoSEQ multiplex PCR; TCRdb keeps in-frame clones, though not all of them. The repertoire holds over 50,000 clones, with less than 90% as singletons. The input for sequencing was CD4+ T cells from peripheral blood mononuclear cells, taken in the third trimester of pregnancy. The receptor set was obtained from a female donor with multiple sclerosis, enrolled in a pregnancy study.

The chain links TRBV5-4 to TRBJ1-1; D gene unclear. Deletions cut 1 base from V and 6 bases from J, with 10 bases between. Germline lookup yields CDR1 SGHNT and CDR2 YYREEE (reference sequence). The CDR3 covers 13 residues. Here the CDR3 DNA reads TGTGCCAGCAGCTTGCTGCGAGGCGCTGAAGCTTTCTTT. Encoded protein: CASSLLRGAEAFF.

V usage is TRBV11-1 and J usage is TRBJ1-2; 8 bases match TRBD1. Unmatched junction bases numbered 10, after V lost 6 bases and J lost 7 bases. Germline lookup yields CDR1 SGHAT and CDR2 FQDESV (reference sequence). The CDR3 runs 14 residues. CDR3 nucleotides: TGTGCCAGCAGTCACAGACAGGGGAGTAGTGGCTACACCTTC. Translated, it gives CASSHRQGSSGYTF.

The chain uses TRBV27 and TRBJ1-1; 9 bases are a match to TRBD1. Germline-derived CDR1 and CDR2 are MNHEY and SMNVEV (reference sequence). This CDR3 comprises 14 residues. The trim removed 1 base at V and 8 bases at J, leaving 5 bases unmatched. In DNA, the CDR3 is TGTGCCAGCAGTTTATGGGGACAGGGTGAAGAAGCTTTCTTT. Translating it yields CASSLWGQGEEAFF.

The chain links TRBV19 to TRBJ2-5, with a tentative D call TRBD1 (6 bases). The CDR3 runs 14 residues. V was pared by 7 bases and J by 1 base, with 13 bases between. The germline V gene encodes CDR1 LNHDA and CDR2 SQIVND (reference sequence). In nucleotides, the CDR3 is TGTGCCAGTAATAAACAGGGTTTCCAAGAGACCCAGTACTTC. This translates into CASNKQGFQETQYF. Based on the CDR3 plus reference TRBV19 and TRBJ2-5, the full variable domain is DGGITQSPKYLFRKEGQNVTLSCEQNLNHDAMYWYRQDPGQGLRLIYYSQIVNDFQKGDIAEGYSVSREKKESFPLTVTSAQKNPTAFYLCASNKQGFQETQYFGPGTRLLVL.

The CDR3, as DNA: TGTGCCAGCAGTGGGCAGGGAGGGGACCAGTTCTTC. Its protein product is CASSGQGGDQFF. The chain uses TRBV2 and TRBJ2-1; 7 bases line up with TRBD2. J gave up 13 bases and V 4 bases, and 7 bases lay outside the gene matches. Germline CDR1 is SNHLY and CDR2 is FYNNEI. This CDR3 is 12 amino acids long.

The chain couples TRBV7-9 to TRBJ2-1; D remains ambiguous. CDR3 length: 13 residues. Germline lookup yields CDR1 SEHNR and CDR2 FQNEAQ (reference sequence). V lost 3 bases to trimming and J lost 6 bases, with 9 bases between them. In DNA form, the CDR3 reads TGTGCCAGCAGCTTCCGGCCGGGCAATGAGCAGTTCTTC. Translated, it gives CASSFRPGNEQFF.

V gene TRBV7-9 combines with J gene TRBJ1-2; D call uncertain. The V gene's germline CDR1 is SEHNR and CDR2 FQNEAQ (reference sequence). The CDR3 is 12 amino acids. Between the trimmed V and J ends, which lost 6 bases and 8 bases, there was a span of 13 bases. CDR3 region: CASSYVESGYTF. CDR3 coding DNA: TGTGCCAGCAGTTACGTAGAAAGCGGCTACACCTTC.

The chain couples TRBV27 to TRBJ1-3; D remains unclear. The CDR3 length is 14 residues. Trimming pared 4 bases from V and 1 base from J, leaving 8 bases between. CDR1 is MNHEY, CDR2 SMNVEV, per germline (reference sequence). CDR3 nucleotides: TGTGCCAGCAGTTCTTGGCAGTCTGGAAACACCATATATTTT. Translation gives CASSSWQSGNTIYF.

This chain uses TRBV14 with TRBJ1-1; 9 bases are shared with TRBD1. CDR1 is SGHDN and CDR2 is FVKESK in the germline V gene. V was clipped by 4 bases and J by 6 bases; unmatched bases: 6. The CDR3 runs to 14 residues. CDR3 amino acids: CASSPVQGASEAFF. As DNA, the CDR3 is TGTGCCAGCAGCCCAGTACAGGGGGCTTCTGAAGCTTTCTTT.

The genes are TRBV5-1 and TRBJ1-5, with TRBD1 as a possible D gene (5 bases). Germline CDR1 SGHRS, CDR2 YFSETQ. CDR3 length: 14 amino acids. The V gene lost 4 bases and the J gene lost 5 bases, with 13 bases spanning the gap. The CDR3 bases are TGCGCCAGCAGCCCCGGGGAGGGACATCAGCCCCAGCATTTT. Protein sequence: CASSPGEGHQPQHF.

The rearrangement links TRBV30 to TRBJ1-2, with D possibly being TRBD1 (6 bases). Germline loops: CDR1 GTSNPN, CDR2 SVGIG (reference sequence). Trimming shortened V by 3 bases and J by 4 bases, and 15 bases separated the two germline ends. This CDR3 has 14 amino acids. The CDR3 DNA sequence: TGTGCCTGGAGCCGGACCACAGGGAGCTATGGCTACACCTTC. It specifies CAWSRTTGSYGYTF. Drawing the rest from reference TRBV30 and TRBJ1-2, the complete variable domain is SQTIHQWPATLVQPVGSPLSLECTVEGTSNPNLYWYRQAAGRGLQLLFYSVGIGQISSEVPQNLSASRPQDRQFILSSKKLLLSDSGFYLCAWSRTTGSYGYTFGSGTRLTVV.